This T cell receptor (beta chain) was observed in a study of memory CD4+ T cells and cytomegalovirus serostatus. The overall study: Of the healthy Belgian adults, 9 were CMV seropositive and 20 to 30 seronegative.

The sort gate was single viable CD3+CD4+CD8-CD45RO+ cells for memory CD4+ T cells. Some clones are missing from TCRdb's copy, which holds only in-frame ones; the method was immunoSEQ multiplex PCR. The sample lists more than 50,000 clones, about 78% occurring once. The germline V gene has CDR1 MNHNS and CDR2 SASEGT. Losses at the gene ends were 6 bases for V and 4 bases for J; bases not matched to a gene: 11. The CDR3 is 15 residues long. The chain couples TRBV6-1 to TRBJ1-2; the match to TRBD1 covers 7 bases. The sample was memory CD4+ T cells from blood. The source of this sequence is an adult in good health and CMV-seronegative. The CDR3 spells CASRHTRQGGYGYTF. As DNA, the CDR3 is TGTGCCAGCAGACATACGAGACAGGGCGGCTATGGCTACACCTTC.